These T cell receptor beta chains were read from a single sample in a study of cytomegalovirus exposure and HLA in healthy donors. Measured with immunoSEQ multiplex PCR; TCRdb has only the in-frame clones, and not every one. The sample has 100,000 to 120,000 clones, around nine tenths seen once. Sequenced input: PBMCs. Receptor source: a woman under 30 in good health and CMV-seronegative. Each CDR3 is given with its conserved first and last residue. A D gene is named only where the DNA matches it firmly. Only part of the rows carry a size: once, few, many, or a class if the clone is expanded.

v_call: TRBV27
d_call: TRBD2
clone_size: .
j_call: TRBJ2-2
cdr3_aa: CASRPPSGSLTGELFF
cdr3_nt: TGTGCCAGCAGGCCACCTAGCGGGAGCCTCACCGGGGAGCTGTTTTTT

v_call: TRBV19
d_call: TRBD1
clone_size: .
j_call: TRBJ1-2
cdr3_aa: CASSTTGTGGYGYTF
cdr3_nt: TGTGCCAGTAGTACAACCGGGACAGGGGGATATGGCTACACCTTC

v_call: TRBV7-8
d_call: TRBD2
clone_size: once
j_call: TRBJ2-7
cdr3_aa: CASSSAGTSGIYEQYF
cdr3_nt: TGTGCCAGCAGCTCCGCCGGGACTAGCGGGATCTACGAGCAGTACTTC

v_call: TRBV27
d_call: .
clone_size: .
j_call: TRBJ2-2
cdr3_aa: CASSWAQGNTGELFF
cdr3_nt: TGTGCCAGCAGTTGGGCACAGGGGAACACCGGGGAGCTGTTTTTT

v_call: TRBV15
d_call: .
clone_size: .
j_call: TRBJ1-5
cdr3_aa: CATSRDTGTNQPQHF
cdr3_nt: TGTGCCACCAGCAGAGACACCGGGACTAATCAGCCCCAGCATTTT

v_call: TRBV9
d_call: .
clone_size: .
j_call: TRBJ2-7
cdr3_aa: CASSVGTAKSYEQYF
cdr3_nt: TGTGCCAGCAGCGTAGGGACAGCCAAATCCTACGAGCAGTACTTC

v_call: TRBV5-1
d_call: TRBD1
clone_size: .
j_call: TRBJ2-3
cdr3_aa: CASSDGQGLDTQYF
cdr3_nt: TGCGCCAGCAGCGATGGACAGGGGTTAGATACGCAGTATTTT

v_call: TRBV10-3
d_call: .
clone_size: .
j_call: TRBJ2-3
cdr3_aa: CAISESGSTDTQYF
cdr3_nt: TGTGCCATCAGTGAAAGCGGTAGCACAGATACGCAGTATTTT

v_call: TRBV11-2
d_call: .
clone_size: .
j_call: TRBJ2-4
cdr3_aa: CASSLGRNIQYF
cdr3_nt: TGTGCCAGCAGCTTAGGTAGAAACATTCAGTACTTC

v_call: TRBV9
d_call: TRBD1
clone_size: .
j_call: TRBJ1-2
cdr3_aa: CASSGYRGEGYGYTF
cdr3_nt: TGTGCCAGCAGCGGATACAGGGGGGAGGGCTATGGCTACACCTTC

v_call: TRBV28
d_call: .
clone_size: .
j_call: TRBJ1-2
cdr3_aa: CASSNAGVNYGYTF
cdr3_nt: TGTGCCAGCAGTAACGCAGGGGTGAACTATGGCTACACCTTC

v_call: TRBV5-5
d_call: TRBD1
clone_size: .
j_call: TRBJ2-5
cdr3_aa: CASSLDRGNQETQYF
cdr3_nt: TGTGCCAGCAGCTTGGACAGGGGGAACCAAGAGACCCAGTACTTC

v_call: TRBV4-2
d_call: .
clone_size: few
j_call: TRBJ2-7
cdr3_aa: CASSQPGRDEQYF
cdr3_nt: TGTGCCAGCAGCCAACCCGGGAGAGACGAGCAGTACTTC

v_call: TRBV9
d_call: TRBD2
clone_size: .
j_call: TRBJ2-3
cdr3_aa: CASSVGWTSGGGGDTQYF
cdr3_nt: TGTGCCAGCAGCGTAGGATGGACTAGCGGGGGTGGAGGAGATACGCAGTATTTT

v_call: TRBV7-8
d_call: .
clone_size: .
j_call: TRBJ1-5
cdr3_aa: CASSLRDNQPQHF
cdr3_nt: TGTGCCAGCAGCTTACGAGACAATCAGCCCCAGCATTTT

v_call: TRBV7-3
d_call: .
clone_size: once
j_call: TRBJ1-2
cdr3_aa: CASSLIAGDGYTF
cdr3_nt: TGTGCCAGCAGCTTAATAGCAGGGGATGGCTACACCTTC

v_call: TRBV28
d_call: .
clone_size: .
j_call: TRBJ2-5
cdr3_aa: CASSFAGPEETQYF
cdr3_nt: TGTGCCAGCAGTTTTGCGGGGCCGGAGGAGACCCAGTACTTC

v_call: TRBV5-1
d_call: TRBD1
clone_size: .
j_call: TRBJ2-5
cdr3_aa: CASSFRDRSQETQYF
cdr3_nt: TGCGCCAGCAGCTTTCGGGACAGAAGTCAAGAGACCCAGTACTTC

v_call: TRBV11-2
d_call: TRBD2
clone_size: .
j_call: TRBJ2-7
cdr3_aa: CASSLTSGGISYEQYF
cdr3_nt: TGTGCCAGCAGCTTAACCAGCGGGGGGATCTCCTACGAGCAGTACTTC

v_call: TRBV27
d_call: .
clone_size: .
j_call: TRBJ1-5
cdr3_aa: CASRTSQGNQPQHF
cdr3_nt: TGTGCCAGCAGGACCTCGCAGGGCAATCAGCCCCAGCATTTT

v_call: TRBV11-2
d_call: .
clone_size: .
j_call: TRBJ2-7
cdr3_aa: CASRSPGHLPYEQYF
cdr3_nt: TGTGCCAGCAGGTCTCCGGGACACCTCCCCTACGAGCAGTACTTC

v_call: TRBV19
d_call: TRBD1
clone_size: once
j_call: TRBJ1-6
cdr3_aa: CASGETGLNSPLHF
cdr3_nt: TGTGCCAGTGGGGAGACAGGGTTGAATTCACCCCTCCACTTT